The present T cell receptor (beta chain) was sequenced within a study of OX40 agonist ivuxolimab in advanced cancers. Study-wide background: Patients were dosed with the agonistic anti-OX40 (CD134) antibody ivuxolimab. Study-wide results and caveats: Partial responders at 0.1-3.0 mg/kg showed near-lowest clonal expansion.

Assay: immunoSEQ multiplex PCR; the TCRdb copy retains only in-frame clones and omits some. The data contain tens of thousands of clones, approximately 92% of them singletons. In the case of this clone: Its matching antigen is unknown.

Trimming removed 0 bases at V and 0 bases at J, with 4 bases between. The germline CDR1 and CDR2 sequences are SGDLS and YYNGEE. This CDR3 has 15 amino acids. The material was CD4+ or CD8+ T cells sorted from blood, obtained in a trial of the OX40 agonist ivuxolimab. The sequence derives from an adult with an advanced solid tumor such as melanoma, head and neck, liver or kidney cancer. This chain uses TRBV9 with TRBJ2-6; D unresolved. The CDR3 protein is CASSVGGSGANVLTF. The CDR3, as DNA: TGTGCCAGCAGCGTAGGGGGCTCTGGGGCCAACGTCCTGACTTTC.